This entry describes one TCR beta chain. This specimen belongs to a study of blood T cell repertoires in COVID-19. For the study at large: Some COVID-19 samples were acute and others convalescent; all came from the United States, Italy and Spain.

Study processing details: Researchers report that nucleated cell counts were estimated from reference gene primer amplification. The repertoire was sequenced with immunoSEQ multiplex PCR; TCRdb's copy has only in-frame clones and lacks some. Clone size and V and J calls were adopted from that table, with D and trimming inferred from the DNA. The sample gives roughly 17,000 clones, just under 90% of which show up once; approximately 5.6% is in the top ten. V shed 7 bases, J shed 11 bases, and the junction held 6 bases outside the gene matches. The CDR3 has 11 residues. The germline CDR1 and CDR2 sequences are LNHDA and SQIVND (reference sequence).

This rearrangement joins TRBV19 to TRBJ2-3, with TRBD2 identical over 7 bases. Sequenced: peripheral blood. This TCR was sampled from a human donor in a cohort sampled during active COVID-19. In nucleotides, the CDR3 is TGTGCCAGTATGGGAGGGACGTTGCAGTATTTT. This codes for CASMGGTLQYF.